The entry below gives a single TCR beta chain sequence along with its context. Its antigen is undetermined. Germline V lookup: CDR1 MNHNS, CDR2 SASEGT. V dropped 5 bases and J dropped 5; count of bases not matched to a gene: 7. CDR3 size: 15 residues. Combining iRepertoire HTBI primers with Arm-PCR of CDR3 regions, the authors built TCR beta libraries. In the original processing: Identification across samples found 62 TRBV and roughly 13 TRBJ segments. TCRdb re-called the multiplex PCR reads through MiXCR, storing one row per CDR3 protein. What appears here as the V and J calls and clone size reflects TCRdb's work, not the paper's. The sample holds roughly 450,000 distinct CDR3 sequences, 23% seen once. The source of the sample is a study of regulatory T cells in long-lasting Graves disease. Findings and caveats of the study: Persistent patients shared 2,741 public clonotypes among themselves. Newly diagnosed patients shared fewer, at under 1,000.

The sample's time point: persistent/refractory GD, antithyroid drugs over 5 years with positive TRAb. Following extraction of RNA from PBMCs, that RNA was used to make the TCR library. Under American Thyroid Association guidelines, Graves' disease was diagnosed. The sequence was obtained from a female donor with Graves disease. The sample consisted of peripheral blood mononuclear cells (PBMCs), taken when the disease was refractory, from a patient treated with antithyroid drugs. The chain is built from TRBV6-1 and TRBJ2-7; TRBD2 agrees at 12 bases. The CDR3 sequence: CASSMLAGGPDEQYF. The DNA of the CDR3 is TGTGCCAGCAGTATGCTAGCGGGAGGGCCGGACGAGCAGTACTTC.